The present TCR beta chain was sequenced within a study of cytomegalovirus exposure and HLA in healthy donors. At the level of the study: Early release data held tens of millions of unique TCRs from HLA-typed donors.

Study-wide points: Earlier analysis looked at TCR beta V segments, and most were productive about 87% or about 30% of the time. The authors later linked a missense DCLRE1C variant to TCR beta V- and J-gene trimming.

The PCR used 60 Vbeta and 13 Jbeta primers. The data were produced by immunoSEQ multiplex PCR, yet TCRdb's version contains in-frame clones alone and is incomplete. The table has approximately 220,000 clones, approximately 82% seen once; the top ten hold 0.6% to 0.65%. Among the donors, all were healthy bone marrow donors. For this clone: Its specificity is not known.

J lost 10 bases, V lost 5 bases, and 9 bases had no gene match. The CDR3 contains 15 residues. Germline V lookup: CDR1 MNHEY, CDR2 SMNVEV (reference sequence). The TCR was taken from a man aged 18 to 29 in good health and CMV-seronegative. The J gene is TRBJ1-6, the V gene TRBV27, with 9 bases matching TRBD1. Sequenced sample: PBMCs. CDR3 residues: CASSPFTGGPSPLHF. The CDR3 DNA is TGTGCCAGCAGTCCATTTACAGGGGGCCCGTCACCCCTCCACTTT.